Each of the 14 T cell receptor beta chains below was sequenced from the same sample in a study of molecular identifiers for immune sequencing clone quantification. Via MiXCR, TCRdb re-called the PCR reads, giving one row per CDR3 protein. The sample records approximately 500,000 distinct CDR3 sequences, about 20% being singletons. The sequenced sample was naive CD8+ T cells from blood, with Jurkat cell RNA spiked in. Described subset: FACS-sorted CD8+CD4-CCR7+CD45RA+ naive T cells. These receptors were obtained from a human donor in good health. Some libraries in this study had Jurkat cell RNA spiked in.

Concerning this clonotype: Because the CDR3 is missing its conserved closing phenylalanine or tryptophan, this is likely a read error. The chain couples TRBV20-1 to TRBJ2-3; 11 bases are shared with TRBD2. The germline V gene has CDR1 DFQATT and CDR2 SNEGSKA (reference sequence). The V gene end was trimmed by 6 bases and the J gene end by 1 base; junction bases not matched to a gene: 6. CDR3 size: 15 residues. CDR3 in DNA: TGCAGTGCATATGAACTAGCGGGAGGCACAGATACGCAGTATTTA. Residues: CSAYELAGGTDTQYL.

V gene TRBV4-1 combines with J gene TRBJ2-7, with 9 bases aligning to TRBD1. Per the germline V gene, CDR1 is MGHRA and CDR2 is YSYEKL. The CDR3 runs 15 residues. Trimming took 0 bases from V and 2 from J; bases not matched to a gene: 2. The CDR3 DNA sequence: TGCGCCAGCAGCCAAGATAGGACAGGGGCCTACGAGCAGTACTTC. Its translation: CASSQDRTGAYEQYF.

Written as DNA, the CDR3 is TGTGCCAGCAGTTTAACAGGGGCGGGCGGGGAGCTGTTTTTT. Translating gives CASSLTGAGGELFF. V and J are TRBV28 and TRBJ2-2, with 7 bases matching TRBD1. The CDR3 runs to 14 residues. Germline V gene sequence: CDR1 MDHEN, CDR2 SYDVKM. The trim removed 2 bases at V and 7 bases at J, leaving 4 bases unmatched.

This clonotype appeared a few times. The chain carries TRBV5-6 and TRBJ2-1, with 9 bases that match TRBD1. V was pared by 3 bases and J by 7 bases, with 5 bases of the junction left unmatched. This CDR3 is 14 amino acids long. Germline V gives CDR1 SGHDT, CDR2 YYEEEE. CDR3 amino acids: CASSSTGGANEQFF. In nucleotides, the CDR3 is TGTGCCAGCAGCTCGACAGGGGGAGCGAATGAGCAGTTCTTC.

A note on this clonotype: Its ends do not fully match the called genes, so a read error is possible. Here the CDR3 reads CSARESGAGETRYF. The CDR3, as DNA: TGCAGTGCTAGAGAATCCGGGGCAGGGGAGACCCGGTACTTC. The gene calls are TRBV20-1 and TRBJ2-5; maybe TRBD1 (6 bases). Germline CDR1 reads DFQATT; CDR2 reads SNEGSKA (reference sequence). The CDR3 is 14 residues long.

For this clonotype: A junction end diverges from the germline sequence, so it may reflect a read error. The rearrangement uses TRBV9 and TRBJ1-1; a weak D match, TRBD1 (5 bases). Germline V gives CDR1 SGDLS, CDR2 YYNGEE. The CDR3 sequence is 17 residues long. In nucleotides, the CDR3 is TGTGCCGGCAGCGCAAGGGGCCAGGTTACCCGGATCACTGAAGCTTTCTTT. Its translation is CAGSARGQVTRITEAFF.

This clonotype was found many times. This sequence joins TRBV7-9 and TRBJ2-1, with D unresolved. Trimming took 5 bases from V and 7 from J, leaving 9 bases between them. CDR1 and CDR2 from the germline V gene are SEHNR and FQNEAQ (reference sequence). The CDR3 has 12 residues. The CDR3 reads CASSPLANEQFF. CDR3 nucleotides: TGTGCCAGCAGCCCTCTGGCGAATGAGCAGTTCTTC.

At least ten counts were recorded for this clonotype. The rearrangement uses TRBV4-3 and TRBJ1-4, with D unclear. Per germline, CDR1 LGHNA and CDR2 YSLEER. The CDR3 spans 15 residues. V shed 1 base and J shed 0 bases, with 6 bases lying between them. CDR3 nucleotide sequence: TGCGCCAGCAGCCAAGCGCGGGCAACTAATGAAAAACTGTTTTTT. Its translation is CASSQARATNEKLFF.

This clonotype was observed a handful of times. The genes are TRBV6-2 or TRBV6-3 and TRBJ1-1; D is unresolved. Deletions cut 6 bases from V and 7 bases from J, with 12 bases between. The CDR3 consists of 12 residues. CDR1 is MNHEY, CDR2 SVGEGT, per germline. CDR3 amino acids: CASSLTWDEAFF. The CDR3, as DNA: TGTGCCAGCAGCCTTACCTGGGATGAAGCTTTCTTT.

This sequence joins TRBV7-6 and TRBJ2-1, with 11 nucleotides matching TRBD2. CDR1 is SGHVS and CDR2 is FNYEAQ in the germline V gene. This CDR3 comprises 15 residues. Germline trimming cut 5 bases from V and 9 bases from J; bases unmatched to any gene: 9. The CDR3 reads CASSEGLAGGIEQFF. The CDR3 nucleotides are TGTGCCAGCAGCGAAGGTCTAGCGGGGGGTATTGAGCAGTTCTTC.

The V call is TRBV11-2, the J call TRBJ2-5; TRBD1 or TRBD2 may be the D gene (5 bases each). The CDR3 has 16 amino acids. The V gene's germline CDR1 is SGHAT and CDR2 FQNNGV. With 4 bases removed from V and 1 base from J, the gap between germline ends came to 16 bases. The chain's CDR3 is CASSSPGRRLQETQYF. For the CDR3, the DNA is TGTGCCAGCAGCTCGCCGGGACGGCGGCTCCAAGAGACCCAGTACTTC.

This clonotype was detected ten times or more. The chain employs TRBV4-1 and TRBJ2-5, with a tentative D call TRBD2 (5 bases). In germline, CDR1 is MGHRA, CDR2 YSYEKL. CDR3 size: 15 residues. V was clipped by 0 bases and J by 5 bases, with 13 bases between them. CDR3 nucleotides: TGCGCCAGCAGCCAAGATGCGTATGGCGGGGAGACCCAGTACTTC. Its translation: CASSQDAYGGETQYF.

The chain carries TRBV12-3 or TRBV12-4 and TRBJ1-6; the match to TRBD1 covers 7 bases. The CDR3 extends over 14 amino acids. V gave up 1 base and J gave up 8 bases; unmatched junction bases: 2. The CDR3 DNA sequence: TGTGCCAGCAGTTTAGAGACAGGGTATTCACCCCTCCACTTT. The encoded protein is CASSLETGYSPLHF.

This clonotype was recorded at least ten times. The chain carries TRBV4-3 and TRBJ1-6; D remains ambiguous. The CDR3 extends over 13 amino acids. V was pared by 2 bases and J by 8 bases, with 7 bases between. From germline, CDR1 is LGHNA and CDR2 YSLEER. The CDR3 loop reads CASSQHEDSPLHF. CDR3 DNA sequence: TGCGCCAGCAGCCAACACGAGGATTCACCCCTCCACTTT.